This TCR beta chain was identified during a study of blood T cell repertoires in COVID-19. Study information: Italy, Spain and the United States were the sources of the convalescent and acute COVID-19 samples.

TCRdb's table, derived via immunoSEQ multiplex PCR, lists solely in-frame clones and lacks some. The repertoire holds about 120,000 clones, roughly three quarters seen once, with over 6.5% in the top ten. J gave up 6 bases and V 1 base, and 2 bases lay outside the gene matches. CDR1 and CDR2 from the germline V gene are SGHTA and FQGTGA. This CDR3 has 15 amino acids. This TCR was sampled from a human donor in a cohort sampled during active COVID-19. Sequencing was carried out using peripheral blood. The V call is TRBV7-3, the J call TRBJ2-2; 10 nucleotides align to TRBD1. The CDR3 coding sequence is TGTGCCAGCAGCTTAAAAGGGACAGGGGCCGGGGAGCTGTTTTTT. Residues: CASSLKGTGAGELFF.